The 7 T cell receptor beta chains in this list originate from one sample, sequenced in a study of control samples from healthy donors and cancer patients. Data came from immunoSEQ multiplex PCR; TCRdb stores just in-frame clones and leaves some out. The sample shows about 160,000 clones, over 85% of them seen only once. Source material: blood. All receptors derive from a woman in her 40s in good health.

The chain carries TRBV4-1 and TRBJ2-7; D uncertain. Germline lookup yields CDR1 MGHRA and CDR2 YSYEKL. V lost 1 base, J lost 7 bases, and 17 bases lay in between. This CDR3 contains 15 residues. CDR3 bases: TGCGCCAGCAGCCAAGGCCTAGATAGTGCTTGGGAGCAGTACTTC. Its translation is CASSQGLDSAWEQYF.

V usage is TRBV7-2 and J usage is TRBJ1-3, with a tentative D call TRBD1 (6 bases). Germline loops: CDR1 SGHTA, CDR2 FQGNSA. CDR3 length: 16 amino acids. Trimming pared 1 base from V and 2 bases from J, leaving 12 bases between. CDR3 amino acids: CASSLVGGATGNTIYF. In DNA form, the CDR3 reads TGTGCCAGCAGCTTAGTAGGGGGGGCCACTGGAAACACCATATATTTT.

This chain connects TRBV12-3 or TRBV12-4 to TRBJ2-4; D not resolved. The V gene lost 6 bases and the J gene lost 10 bases, with 16 bases spanning the gap. The CDR3 has 13 amino acids. The CDR3, as DNA: TGTGCCAGCAGCCTTATACCCTTTGAGATTCAGTACTTC. Amino acids: CASSLIPFEIQYF.

This chain joins TRBV19 and TRBJ1-1; D is perhaps TRBD1 (6 bases). Germline V lookup: CDR1 LNHDA, CDR2 SQIVND (reference sequence). Between the trimmed V and J ends, which lost 2 bases and 8 bases, there was a span of 9 bases. The CDR3 covers 12 residues. CDR3 sequence (DNA): TGTGCCAGTAGTATAAGGGGGTTCGAAGCTTTCTTT. It specifies CASSIRGFEAFF.

The chain employs TRBV5-1 and TRBJ2-3, with TRBD1 identical over 7 bases. The CDR3 extends over 16 amino acids. Germline-derived CDR1 and CDR2 are SGHRS and YFSETQ. Trimming took 0 bases from V and 0 from J; bases not matched to a gene: 4. The CDR3 bases are TGCGCCAGCAGCTTGGATGGACAGGTTAGCACAGATACGCAGTATTTT. Protein sequence: CASSLDGQVSTDTQYF.

The genes are TRBV5-5 and TRBJ2-7, with TRBD2 matching over 14 bases. The V segment lost 4 bases and the J segment 5 bases; nucleotides outside the gene matches: 2. This CDR3 has 14 residues. Germline assignment: CDR1 SGHKS and CDR2 YYEKEE (reference sequence). Written as DNA, the CDR3 is TGTGCCAGCAGCCCGGGACTAGCGGGAGACGAGCAGTACTTC. Amino acid sequence: CASSPGLAGDEQYF.

V usage is TRBV7-2 and J usage is TRBJ1-5; D is unclear. V lost 3 bases, J lost 0 bases, and 6 bases lay in between. Per germline, CDR1 SGHTA and CDR2 FQGNSA. This CDR3 contains 14 residues. This chain's CDR3 is CASSLVNSNQPQHF. DNA for the CDR3: TGTGCCAGCAGCTTGGTCAATAGCAATCAGCCCCAGCATTTT.